This entry concerns a single T cell receptor beta chain. What it binds is not known. Antigen-specific CD4+ T cells were expanded (with viral peptide pools) by the ViraFEST assay ahead of sequencing. CD4+ T cell isolation took place after about nine days of culture. A few million PBMC were seeded per well and grown in the presence of about 9.6 IU/ml IL-2 and about 10 ug/ml peptides. Replacing half the medium with IL-2 medium was done on days 3 and 7. The method was immunoSEQ multiplex PCR; TCRdb's version includes in-frame clones alone and lacks a portion of them. Among tens of thousands of clones listed, about 70% were seen once. The record originates from a study of vaccination effects on CD4 cells after COVID-19. Germline V lookup: CDR1 SNHLY, CDR2 FYNNEI. The CDR3 extends over 15 amino acids. The V and J ends lost 3 bases and 0 bases respectively, with 9 bases between them.

The specimen comprised CD4+ T cells from PBMCs cultured with HCoV-229E spike peptides, sampled before COVID-19 vaccination. V and J are TRBV2 and TRBJ2-1, with D tentatively TRBD2 (6 bases). This receptor was obtained from a human donor who received a COVID-19 vaccine. CDR3 sequence (DNA): TGTGCCAGCAGTGACGCGGGGAACTCCTACAATGAGCAGTTCTTC. Protein sequence: CASSDAGNSYNEQFF.